These 28 T cell receptor beta chains were all obtained from the same sample, sequenced in a study of T cells in Graves' hyperthyroidism and ophthalmopathy. RNA transcripts provided the source from which TCR beta CDR3 regions were amplified. Primed by the HTBI set, a first-round RT-PCR was run on the TCR CDR3. TCRdb re-derived calls from the multiplex PCR reads in MiXCR, one entry per CDR3 protein. This sample yields 600,000 or so distinct CDR3 sequences, of which roughly 15% are seen a single time; 12% belongs to the top ten. Sequencing used blood. These receptors came from a woman between 45 and 60 years old with Graves' ophthalmopathy.

This clonotype was counted ten times or more. CDR3 in DNA: TGTGCCAGCAGTTACTTGCGAGGGGCGGGCGAGCAGTACTTC. Translated: CASSYLRGAGEQYF. V gene TRBV6-6 combines with J gene TRBJ2-7; D assignment may be TRBD1 or TRBD2 (5 bases each). V lost 1 base to trimming and J lost 6 bases, with 13 bases between them. The CDR3 length is 14 residues. Germline CDR1 MNHNY, CDR2 SVGAGI (reference sequence).

This clonotype was seen at least ten times. The rearrangement joins TRBV5-1 to TRBJ2-1, with TRBD2 matching over 8 bases. The germline gives CDR1 SGHRS, CDR2 YFSETQ. J was trimmed by 0 bases and V by 4 bases; bases with no gene match: 9. This CDR3 has 17 residues. CDR3 region: CASSLIAGSSSYNEQFF. CDR3 bases: TGCGCCAGCAGCCTCATAGCGGGGTCGAGCTCCTACAATGAGCAGTTCTTC.

This clonotype was recorded a few times. V is TRBV12-3 or TRBV12-4 and J is TRBJ2-7; unclear D gene. The CDR3 totals 14 residues. With 5 bases removed from V and 2 bases from J, the gap between germline ends came to 13 bases. The CDR3 DNA reads as TGTGCCAGCAGTCCAAACACCGTACCCTACGAGCAGTACTTC. Its translation is CASSPNTVPYEQYF.

This clonotype was counted at least ten times. V gene TRBV10-3 combines with J gene TRBJ2-7; 11 bases agree with TRBD1. V dropped 10 bases and J dropped 3; count of bases not matched to a gene: 5. CDR1 ENHRY and CDR2 SYGVKD come from the germline V gene. The CDR3 is 13 residues long. In nucleotides, the CDR3 is TGTGCCACCTGGGACAGGGGGAACTACGAGCAGTACTTC. Translating it yields CATWDRGNYEQYF.

This clonotype occurred many times. The CDR3 protein is CASSWLTVNSYEQYF. CDR3 nucleotides: TGTGCCAGCAGCTGGCTTACAGTGAACTCCTACGAGCAGTACTTC. V and J are TRBV7-6 and TRBJ2-7; D gene uncertain. This CDR3 comprises 15 residues. Trimming pared 4 bases from V and 0 bases from J, leaving 13 bases between. Germline lookup yields CDR1 SGHVS and CDR2 FNYEAQ.

The chain couples TRBV7-3 to TRBJ2-1, with 7 nucleotides matching TRBD2. With V trimmed by 0 bases and J by 3 bases, 5 bases remained unmatched. CDR3 length: 16 amino acids. CDR1 and CDR2 from the germline V gene are SGHTA and FQGTGA. CDR3 sequence (DNA): TGTGCCAGCAGCTTAACGGCGGGAGTGGACTACAATGAGCAGTTCTTC. Amino acids: CASSLTAGVDYNEQFF.

This clonotype turned up a few times. The chain uses TRBV6-1 and TRBJ2-3; maybe TRBD2 (6 bases). This CDR3 comprises 15 residues. From germline, CDR1 is MNHNS and CDR2 SASEGT. Trimming stripped 5 bases from V and 2 bases from J, with 14 bases between. The CDR3 DNA is TGTGCCAGCAGTATAGTGGCGGACTACACAGATACGCAGTATTTT. This sequence encodes CASSIVADYTDTQYF.

This clonotype has ten or more counts. The gene calls are TRBV28 and TRBJ2-5; 9 positions agree with TRBD1. Germline V lookup: CDR1 MDHEN, CDR2 SYDVKM. Unmatched junction bases numbered 7, after V lost 6 bases and J lost 2 bases. The CDR3 loop spans 15 amino acids. The CDR3 loop is CASSYGTGLQETQYF. CDR3 sequence (DNA): TGTGCCAGCAGCTACGGGACAGGGCTACAAGAGACCCAGTACTTC.

In this sample, this clonotype turned up a few times. Since a much larger clone is just one base distant, this may be a read error. This chain links TRBV30 with TRBJ2-7; possible D gene TRBD2, 5 bases. Germline CDR1 GTSNPN, CDR2 SVGIG (reference sequence). The V end lost 1 base, the J end lost 3 bases, and 13 bases lay between the germline ends. CDR3 length equals 14 residues. CDR3 sequence (DNA): TGTGCCTGGAGTGGGACTGGCGGAGTCTACGAGCAGTACTTC. Translating it yields CAWSGTGGVYEQYF.

This clonotype occurred many times. CDR3: CASSVRGGNQPQHF. The CDR3 nucleotides read TGTGCCAGCAGCGTCAGGGGTGGCAATCAGCCCCAGCATTTT. The chain couples TRBV28 to TRBJ1-5; tentatively, D is TRBD1 (6 bases). V gave up 6 bases and J gave up 2 bases, with 11 bases separating them. The CDR3 runs 14 residues. The germline CDR1 and CDR2 sequences are MDHEN and SYDVKM.

This clonotype was recorded at least ten times. V and J are TRBV11-2 and TRBJ2-1; 9 nucleotides match TRBD2. The CDR3 has 13 amino acids. J gave up 9 bases and V 3 bases, and 3 bases lay outside the gene matches. Germline CDR1 and CDR2: SGHAT and FQNNGV. The DNA of the CDR3 is TGTGCCAGCAGCTTTCGGCGGGAGGGTGAGCAGTTCTTC. Its protein is CASSFRREGEQFF. The full variable domain, rest sourced from reference TRBV11-2 and TRBJ2-1, is EAGVAQSPRYKIIEKRQSVAFWCNPISGHATLYWYQQILGQGPKLLIQFQNNGVVDDSQLPKDRFSAERLKGVDSTLKIQPAKLEDSAVYLCASSFRREGEQFFGPGTRLTVL.

The table lists this clonotype with a few counts. The CDR3, as DNA: TGTGCCAGCTCGGCAGCCAAACGGGAAAAACTGTTTTTT. It is translated as CASSAAKREKLFF. The chain carries TRBV6-1 and TRBJ1-4; unclear D gene. V lost 8 bases and J 8 bases, leaving 15 bases between the germline ends. The germline CDR1 and CDR2 sequences are MNHNS and SASEGT. The length of the CDR3 is 13 residues.

The chain uses TRBV6-5 and TRBJ2-3, with D possibly matching TRBD1 (7 bases). The ends were cut back, 1 base at V and 4 bases at J, with 15 bases in the middle. The V gene's germline CDR1 is MNHEY and CDR2 SVGAGI. The CDR3 consists of 16 residues. The CDR3 nucleotides read TGTGCCAGCAGTTACTTTACAGGGGAGGAAGCAGATACGCAGTATTTT. Translated: CASSYFTGEEADTQYF.

This clonotype was detected only a few times. This rearrangement joins TRBV6-2 or TRBV6-3 to TRBJ1-2; D gene unclear. V dropped 5 bases and J dropped 5 bases, with 18 bases sitting between them. The CDR3 is 15 amino acids. Germline V lookup: CDR1 MNHEY, CDR2 SVGEGT. CDR3 sequence: CASSTSPDGFYGYTF. CDR3 bases: TGTGCCAGCAGTACTTCCCCGGACGGATTTTATGGCTACACCTTC.

This clonotype turned up a few times. The CDR3 protein is CASSNGQGRVSTEAFF. DNA of the CDR3: TGTGCCAGCAGCAACGGACAGGGGAGGGTGAGCACTGAAGCTTTCTTT. The rearrangement links TRBV5-8 to TRBJ1-1; 9 nucleotides align to TRBD1. The CDR3 runs to 16 residues. V lost 4 bases, J lost 4 bases, and 11 bases stayed unmatched. Germline assignment: CDR1 SGHTS and CDR2 YDEGEE. Full variable domain (missing parts from reference TRBV5-8 and TRBJ1-1): EAGVTQSPTHLIKTRGQQATLRCSPISGHTSVYWYQQALGLGLQFLLWYDEGEERNRGNFPPRFSGRQFPNYSSELNVNALELEDSALYLCASSNGQGRVSTEAFFGQGTRLTVV.

The sample holds many counts of this clonotype. CDR3 sequence (DNA): TGCAGCGTTGAGGCGCCGGGTCCCACTGAAGCTTTCTTT. This gives the protein CSVEAPGPTEAFF. This sequence joins TRBV29-1 and TRBJ1-1, with D hard to call. Germline assignment: CDR1 SQVTM and CDR2 ANQGSEA. The germline V and J ends were trimmed by 3 bases and 4 bases, with 12 bases remaining between them. This CDR3 region has 13 residues.

The chain joins TRBV28 to TRBJ2-5, with D tentatively TRBD1 or TRBD2 (5 bases each). The CDR3 spans 15 residues. Germline V CDR1 and CDR2: MDHEN, SYDVKM. V lost 7 bases, J lost 1 base, and 16 bases lay in between. The CDR3 protein is CASIRFRDPQETQYF. CDR3 in DNA: TGTGCCAGCATAAGATTCCGGGACCCCCAAGAGACCCAGTACTTC.

As concerns this clonotype: Just one base apart from a much larger clone, this may be a read error. The chain combines TRBV15 with TRBJ1-5; tentative D call: TRBD1 (6 bases). CDR3 length: 15 residues. Germline-derived CDR1 and CDR2 are LNHNV and YYDKDF (reference sequence). In DNA, the CDR3 is TGTGCCACCGGCAGAGTGGGGGGGCCCAATCAGCCCCAGCATTTT. Translated: CATGRVGGPNQPQHF. The full variable domain, in which reference TRBV15 and TRBJ1-5 provide the parts outside the CDR3, is DAMVIQNPRYQVTQFGKPVTLSCSQTLNHNVMYWYQQKSSQAPKLLFHYYDKDFNNEADTPDNFQSRRPNTSFCFLDIRSPGLGDTAMYLCATGRVGGPNQPQHFGDGTRLSIL.

This clonotype was seen ten or more times. The V and J genes are TRBV2 and TRBJ2-1, with D possibly being TRBD1 (5 bases). Deletions cut 7 bases from V and 1 base from J, with 11 bases between. The germline V gene encodes CDR1 SNHLY and CDR2 FYNNEI. The CDR3 is 14 amino acids. The CDR3 region has the DNA TGTGCCAGCAATGGGCAGGGATCCTACAATGAGCAGTTCTTC. Translation: CASNGQGSYNEQFF.

This clonotype showed up many times. V and J are TRBV20-1 and TRBJ1-1; a weak D match, TRBD1 (5 bases). The CDR3 is 16 residues long. Germline CDR1 reads DFQATT; CDR2 reads SNEGSKA (reference sequence). Trimming removed 2 bases at V and 7 bases at J, with 23 bases between. The DNA for the CDR3 is TGCAGTGCTAGATTTCCGGGAGGGACTGTCCAGGTTGAAGCTTTCTTT. As protein: CSARFPGGTVQVEAFF.

This clonotype was seen more than once but under ten times. This sequence joins TRBV27 and TRBJ1-5, with D possibly TRBD1 on 5 matching bases. The CDR3 covers 16 residues. V lost 0 bases and J lost 5, with 14 bases in between. Germline CDR1 and CDR2: MNHEY and SMNVEV (reference sequence). The CDR3 spells CASSLSPGRDDQPQHF. The CDR3 nucleotides are TGTGCCAGCAGTTTATCCCCAGGGAGGGACGATCAGCCCCAGCATTTT.

The chain employs TRBV5-6 and TRBJ2-1; 13 bases agree with TRBD2. After removal of 4 bases from V and 8 bases from J, the junction contained 6 bases not matched to a gene. The germline gives CDR1 SGHDT, CDR2 YYEEEE. The CDR3 sequence is 15 residues long. The CDR3 DNA follows: TGTGCCAGCAGCCGGGGACTAGCGGGAAGGGATGAGCAGTTCTTC. Encoded protein: CASSRGLAGRDEQFF.

The CDR3 is CASSLGRGPSNYGYTF. The DNA of the CDR3 is TGCGCCAGCAGCTTGGGAAGGGGGCCATCAAACTATGGCTACACCTTC. This chain links TRBV5-1 with TRBJ1-2, with TRBD1 matching 7 bases. There are 16 residues in the CDR3. The germline V gene has CDR1 SGHRS and CDR2 YFSETQ. V was clipped by 0 bases and J by 2 bases; unmatched bases: 7. Complete variable domain (other parts from reference TRBV5-1 and TRBJ1-2): KAGVTQTPRYLIKTRGQQVTLSCSPISGHRSVSWYQQTPGQGLQFLFEYFSETQRNKGNFPGRFSGRQFSNSRSEMNVSTLELGDSALYLCASSLGRGPSNYGYTFGSGTRLTVV.

The table lists this clonotype with a few counts. The CDR3 DNA reads TGTGCCAGCACCCACAGGGACAGGGGGACGAACACTGAAGCTTTCTTT. Encoded protein: CASTHRDRGTNTEAFF. The genes are TRBV6-2 or TRBV6-3 and TRBJ1-1, with 11 bases lining up with TRBD1. The V gene end was trimmed by 7 bases and the J gene end by 1 base; junction bases not matched to a gene: 8. Germline CDR1 is MNHEY and CDR2 is SVGEGT. This CDR3 has 16 amino acids.

Regarding this clonotype: A much larger clone sits a single nucleotide away, making a read error possible. This chain connects TRBV4-1 to TRBJ1-5; 7 nucleotides align to TRBD1. After removal of 4 bases from V and 0 bases from J, the junction contained 3 bases not matched to a gene. The CDR3 loop spans 15 amino acids. CDR1 and CDR2 from the germline V gene are MGHRA and YSYEKL. The CDR3 DNA sequence: TGCGCCAGCAGCCCGGGACAGTATAGCAATCAGCCCCAGCATTTT. This encodes CASSPGQYSNQPQHF.

A few counts support this clonotype. A much larger clonotype is one base distant, so this may be a read error. V usage is TRBV20-1 and J usage is TRBJ2-7; perhaps TRBD1 as D (5 bases). This CDR3 is 14 amino acids long. Germline CDR1 reads DFQATT; CDR2 reads SNEGSKA (reference sequence). V dropped 6 bases and J dropped 0 bases, with 15 bases sitting between them. As DNA, the CDR3 is TGCAGTGCAAATGGCAGGGTCTACTCCTACGAGCAGTACTTC. Translation: CSANGRVYSYEQYF.

This clonotype showed up just a few times. The gene calls are TRBV4-3 and TRBJ2-3; TRBD2 matches at 10 bases. CDR1 is LGHNA, CDR2 YSLEER, per germline. The junction had 8 bases not matched to a gene; V was cut back by 3 bases and J by 2 bases. The CDR3 extends over 17 amino acids. Here the CDR3 DNA reads TGCGCCAGCAGCCAGGCCGCTAGCGGGAGCCACACAGATACGCAGTATTTT. Translation: CASSQAASGSHTDTQYF.

As for this clonotype: A much more abundant neighbour one base away suggests this may be a read error. The rearrangement uses TRBV5-6 and TRBJ2-7; perhaps TRBD1 as D (6 bases). The CDR3 has 15 amino acids. Germline V lookup: CDR1 SGHDT, CDR2 YYEEEE. CDR3 nucleotides: TGTGCCAGCGGCTTGCCCCACAGGGTTTCGTACGAGCAGTACTTC. Residues: CASGLPHRVSYEQYF. Combining the CDR3 with reference TRBV5-6 and TRBJ2-7 gives the whole variable domain DAGVTQSPTHLIKTRGQQVTLRCSPKSGHDTVSWYQQALGQGPQFIFQYYEEEERQRGNFPDRFSGHQFPNYSSELNVNALLLGDSALYLCASGLPHRVSYEQYFGPGTRLTVT.